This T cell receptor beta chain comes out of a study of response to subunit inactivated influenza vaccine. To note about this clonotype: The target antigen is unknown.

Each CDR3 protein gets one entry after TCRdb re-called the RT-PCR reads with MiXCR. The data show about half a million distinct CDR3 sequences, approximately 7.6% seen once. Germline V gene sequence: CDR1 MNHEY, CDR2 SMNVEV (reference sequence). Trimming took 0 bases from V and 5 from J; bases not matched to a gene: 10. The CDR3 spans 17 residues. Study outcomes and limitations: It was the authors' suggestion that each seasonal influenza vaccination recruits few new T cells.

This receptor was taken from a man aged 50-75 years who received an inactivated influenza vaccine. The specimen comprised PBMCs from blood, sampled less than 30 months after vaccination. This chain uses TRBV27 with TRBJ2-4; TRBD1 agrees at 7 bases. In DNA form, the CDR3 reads TGTGCCAGCAGTTTATCGGCCCCCGGGACAGTAGAAAACATTCAGTACTTC. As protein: CASSLSAPGTVENIQYF.